Listed here are 28 T cell receptor beta chains from one sample, sequenced in a study of early T cells in non-severe SARS-CoV-2 infection. TCRdb fed the 5' RACE reads into MiXCR, producing one record per CDR3 protein. The data hold roughly 86,000 distinct CDR3 sequences, with roughly 14% observed a single time. Sequences were obtained from whole blood. These receptors all come from an adult who was a healthcare worker with PCR-confirmed SARS-CoV-2 infection or an uninfected control (not recorded which).

A few counts support this clonotype. This chain links TRBV20-1 with TRBJ2-1, with D maybe TRBD2 (6 bases). The germline V gene encodes CDR1 DFQATT and CDR2 SNEGSKA (reference sequence). Trimming stripped 6 bases from V and 2 bases from J, with 14 bases between. The CDR3 contains 14 residues. Here the CDR3 DNA reads TGCAGTGCAACACTAGCTACAACCTACAATGAGCAGTTCTTC. Translation: CSATLATTYNEQFF.

This clonotype was seen a few times. The rearrangement uses TRBV20-1 and TRBJ1-1; D call uncertain. The CDR3 covers 12 residues. Germline CDR1 is DFQATT and CDR2 is SNEGSKA (reference sequence). V was pared by 3 bases and J by 1 base, with 6 bases between. The CDR3: CSARRENTEAFF. CDR3 in DNA: TGCAGTGCTAGGCGGGAGAACACTGAAGCTTTCTTT.

This clonotype was counted at least ten times. The chain has TRBV5-1 and TRBJ2-1; a weak D match, TRBD2 (7 bases). V dropped 0 bases and J dropped 7 bases, with 14 bases sitting between them. The CDR3 covers 15 residues. CDR1 and CDR2 (germline): SGHRS, YFSETQ. The CDR3 DNA reads as TGCGCCAGCAGCTTGGCCCAAGAGGGGGGGAATGAGCAGTTCTTC. It yields the protein CASSLAQEGGNEQFF.

This clonotype was seen only a few times. This chain joins TRBV7-3 and TRBJ2-5; D may match TRBD1 or TRBD2 (6 bases each). This CDR3 spans 15 amino acids. V was clipped by 2 bases and J by 0 bases, with 10 bases between them. Germline V gene data show CDR1 as SGHTA and CDR2 as FQGTGA. CDR3 DNA sequence: TGTGCCAGCAGCTTAGGGGGGCGGAACCAAGAGACCCAGTACTTC. It codes for CASSLGGRNQETQYF.

The gene calls are TRBV21-1 and TRBJ2-2; TRBD2 is the table's D call, not checked against the DNA. TRBV21-1 is labeled a pseudogene. This CDR3 region has 15 residues. CDR3 bases: TGTGCCAGCAGGCAGGGACTACCGAACACCGGGGAGCTGTTTTTT. Amino acids: CASRQGLPNTGELFF.

The J gene is TRBJ1-4, the V gene TRBV14; unclear D gene. The CDR3 runs to 15 residues. CDR1 is SGHDN and CDR2 is FVKESK in the germline V gene. V was pared by 0 bases and J by 5 bases, with 10 bases between. The CDR3 sequence: CASSQDLGANEKLFF. The CDR3 nucleotides are TGTGCCAGCAGCCAAGATCTGGGCGCAAATGAAAAACTGTTTTTT.

This clonotype was counted many times. The V call is TRBV20-1, the J call TRBJ2-1; D is ambiguous. Per the germline V gene, CDR1 is DFQATT and CDR2 is SNEGSKA (reference sequence). Trimming removed 2 bases from V and 7 bases from J, with 18 bases in between. The CDR3 length is 15 residues. CDR3 in amino acids: CSARSGGRFMNEQFF. Here the CDR3 DNA reads TGCAGTGCTAGATCGGGCGGCAGGTTTATGAATGAGCAGTTCTTC.

The sample holds many counts of this clonotype. In nucleotides, the CDR3 is TGTGCCAGCAGCTTAGGCGGGGGGAAAACAGATACGCAGTATTTT. Translated, it gives CASSLGGGKTDTQYF. The rearrangement joins TRBV7-6 to TRBJ2-3; 8 positions match TRBD2. Germline CDR1 is SGHVS and CDR2 is FNYEAQ. The CDR3 covers 15 residues. The ends lost 1 base at V and 3 bases at J; junction bases unmatched: 3.

The DNA for the CDR3 is TGTGCCAGCAGTTGGACAGAGAACACTGAAGCTTTCTTT. Encoded protein: CASSWTENTEAFF. The chain combines TRBV6-6 with TRBJ1-1, with D tentatively TRBD1 (6 bases). CDR1 is MNHNY and CDR2 is SVGAGI in the germline V gene (reference sequence). The CDR3 has 13 residues. Trimming pared 4 bases from V and 1 base from J, leaving 7 bases between.

This clonotype was counted many times. V and J are TRBV30 and TRBJ1-4, with 7 nucleotides matching TRBD1. CDR1 GTSNPN and CDR2 SVGIG come from the germline V gene (reference sequence). The ends lost 2 bases at V and 7 bases at J; junction bases unmatched: 16. There are 17 residues in the CDR3. The CDR3 protein is CAWSKTRGRQGGEKLFF. CDR3 sequence (DNA): TGTGCCTGGAGTAAAACCAGAGGGAGACAGGGCGGTGAAAAACTGTTTTTT.

This clonotype was observed a few times. The chain couples TRBV29-1 to TRBJ1-2; 8 bases line up with TRBD1. Germline V CDR1 and CDR2: SQVTM, ANQGSEA. After removal of 8 bases from V and 2 bases from J, the junction contained 10 bases not matched to a gene. The CDR3 runs to 14 residues. This chain's CDR3 is CSILQGTGNYGYTF. The DNA of the CDR3 is TGCAGCATCCTTCAGGGGACAGGCAACTATGGCTACACCTTC. Variable domain in full (rest from reference TRBV29-1 and TRBJ1-2): SAVISQKPSRDICQRGTSLTIQCQVDSQVTMMFWYRQQPGQSLTLIATANQGSEATYESGFVIDKFPISRPNLTFSTLTVSNMSPEDSSIYLCSILQGTGNYGYTFGSGTRLTVV.

The chain carries TRBV7-2 and TRBJ2-3; D not resolved. V lost 2 bases to trimming and J lost 4 bases, with 10 bases between them. The length of the CDR3 is 14 residues. The V gene's germline CDR1 is SGHTA and CDR2 FQGNSA. CDR3: CASSLRWAPDTQYF. The CDR3 bases are TGTGCCAGCAGCTTACGTTGGGCCCCAGATACGCAGTATTTT.

There are many counts of this clonotype. This chain links TRBV24-1 with TRBJ2-3; no reliable D call. The CDR3 spans 14 residues. V gave up 5 bases and J gave up 4 bases, with 12 bases separating them. Germline V CDR1 and CDR2: KGHDR, SFDVKD. CDR3 amino acids: CATSAPTLSDTQYF. The DNA for the CDR3 is TGTGCCACCAGTGCCCCAACGCTTTCAGATACGCAGTATTTT.

In its sample, this clonotype was seen many times. V usage is TRBV12-3 or TRBV12-4 and J usage is TRBJ2-1; the match to TRBD1 covers 9 bases. Trimming took 6 bases from V and 5 from J; bases not matched to a gene: 11. The CDR3 runs to 16 residues. CDR3 nucleotides: TGTGCCAGCAGCCCGTACAGGGGGCGCACCGACAATGAGCAGTTCTTC. Translating gives CASSPYRGRTDNEQFF.

This clonotype was seen once. This sequence joins TRBV12-3 or TRBV12-4 and TRBJ1-1; D is perhaps TRBD1 (5 bases). V lost 3 bases and J lost 3, with 23 bases in between. This CDR3 comprises 18 residues. The CDR3 region has the DNA TGTGCCAGCAGTTTGCGGCAGGGCTTCGTCGATTGGGACACTGAAGCTTTCTTT. Its translation: CASSLRQGFVDWDTEAFF.

The chain employs TRBV6-6 and TRBJ1-4; D not certain. Trimming took 2 bases from V and 4 from J, leaving 8 bases between them. The CDR3 totals 14 residues. Germline V lookup: CDR1 MNHNY, CDR2 SVGAGI (reference sequence). The CDR3 region has the DNA TGTGCCAGCAGTTACGGCCAACGTAATGAAAAACTGTTTTTT. Amino acid sequence: CASSYGQRNEKLFF.

This clonotype was seen at least ten times. The genes are TRBV5-6 and TRBJ2-3; TRBD1 might be the D (5 bases). This CDR3 spans 14 amino acids. Germline lookup yields CDR1 SGHDT and CDR2 YYEEEE. Trimming stripped 8 bases from V and 2 bases from J, with 15 bases between. The CDR3 DNA reads as TGTGCCAGTTCGACAGTTACGATCACAGATACGCAGTATTTT. It translates to CASSTVTITDTQYF.

The CDR3 sequence is CSVQPSGANVLTF. The CDR3 nucleotides are TGCAGCGTTCAACCTTCTGGGGCCAACGTCCTGACTTTC. The rearrangement joins TRBV29-1 to TRBJ2-6; D remains ambiguous. Germline CDR1 SQVTM, CDR2 ANQGSEA. V was shortened by 5 bases and J by 1 base, with 6 bases between the two germline ends. This CDR3 has 13 residues.

The V gene is TRBV5-5, the J gene TRBJ1-1; weak D call: TRBD1 (6 bases). The V gene lost 5 bases and the J gene lost 0 bases, with 14 bases spanning the gap. The CDR3 runs 15 residues. Germline V lookup: CDR1 SGHKS, CDR2 YYEKEE (reference sequence). CDR3 DNA: TGTGCCAGCAGATACAGGGAGATCATGAACACTGAAGCTTTCTTT. This codes for CASRYREIMNTEAFF. The full variable domain, completed using reference TRBV5-5 and TRBJ1-1, is DAGVTQSPTHLIKTRGQQVTLRCSPISGHKSVSWYQQVLGQGPQFIFQYYEKEERGRGNFPDRFSARQFPNYSSELNVNALLLGDSALYLCASRYREIMNTEAFFGQGTRLTVV.

This clonotype was recorded a few times. The genes are TRBV7-3 and TRBJ2-2; 7 nucleotides agree with TRBD2. The CDR3 is 15 residues long. V lost 5 bases to trimming and J lost 3 bases; unmatched junction nucleotides: 6. Looked up from germline, CDR1 is SGHTA and CDR2 is FQGTGA. The CDR3 loop reads CASSQSGVYTGELFF. For the CDR3, the DNA is TGTGCCAGCAGCCAAAGCGGGGTATACACCGGGGAGCTGTTTTTT.

A few counts support this clonotype. The chain joins TRBV29-1 to TRBJ2-5; D is unresolved. The CDR3 length is 9 residues. Trimming shortened V by 2 bases and J by 13 bases, and 8 bases separated the two germline ends. The germline V gene encodes CDR1 SQVTM and CDR2 ANQGSEA. CDR3 sequence: CSVETPMYF. The CDR3 coding sequence is TGCAGCGTTGAAACCCCGATGTACTTC.

This clonotype has more than one count but fewer than ten. This chain uses TRBV25-1 with TRBJ2-5, with D unresolved. With 2 bases removed from V and 5 bases from J, the gap between germline ends came to 12 bases. This CDR3 is 14 amino acids long. CDR1 and CDR2 from the germline V gene are MGHDK and SYGVNS. For the CDR3, the DNA is TGTGCCAGCAGTGAAATCCAGGTGGGGGAGACCCAGTACTTC. This translates into CASSEIQVGETQYF.

This chain joins TRBV20-1 and TRBJ2-1; D call uncertain. Per germline, CDR1 DFQATT and CDR2 SNEGSKA (reference sequence). This CDR3 has 11 amino acids. The ends were cut back, 3 bases at V and 9 bases at J, with 9 bases in the middle. The CDR3 reads CSASRVTEQFF. In nucleotides, the CDR3 is TGCAGTGCTAGCCGGGTCACTGAGCAGTTCTTC.

The chain has TRBV6-5 and TRBJ2-3; no firm D call. The CDR3 runs to 13 residues. Germline CDR1 is MNHEY and CDR2 is SVGAGI. The V gene lost 3 bases and the J gene lost 4 bases, with 8 bases spanning the gap. In DNA form, the CDR3 reads TGTGCCAGCAGTTATGTAAGGTCAGATACGCAGTATTTT. Translating gives CASSYVRSDTQYF.

The table lists this clonotype with a few counts. V usage is TRBV6-4 and J usage is TRBJ2-1, with D possibly TRBD1 on 6 matching bases. Germline assignment: CDR1 MRHNA and CDR2 SNTAGT. The CDR3 loop spans 12 amino acids. Trimming took off 2 bases at V and 8 bases at J, with 7 bases between the two ends. CDR3 coding DNA: TGTGCCAGCAGTGACACAGGGTATGAGCAGTTCTTC. This encodes CASSDTGYEQFF.

There are many counts of this clonotype. This chain links TRBV6-6 with TRBJ2-7; D perhaps matches TRBD1 (6 bases). Germline CDR1 reads MNHNY; CDR2 reads SVGAGI (reference sequence). Trimming took 5 bases from V and 2 from J, leaving 13 bases between them. This CDR3 spans 14 amino acids. CDR3 protein: CASSPRTAPYEQYV. The CDR3 DNA follows: TGTGCCAGCAGTCCCCGGACAGCCCCCTACGAGCAGTACGTC.

This clonotype was seen at least ten times. DNA of the CDR3: TGTGCCAGCAGTGGGGACAGAACTGGAAACACCATATATTTT. It yields the protein CASSGDRTGNTIYF. This rearrangement joins TRBV3-1 to TRBJ1-3; 7 bases match TRBD1. CDR1 LGHDT and CDR2 YNNKEL come from the germline V gene (reference sequence). The CDR3 runs to 14 residues. Trimming took 6 bases from V and 2 from J; bases not matched to a gene: 4.

At least ten counts were recorded for this clonotype. This chain links TRBV25-1 with TRBJ2-2; D possibly matches TRBD1 or TRBD2 (5 bases each). The CDR3 covers 16 residues. Trimming took 5 bases from V and 4 from J, leaving 17 bases between them. Germline V gene lookup returns CDR1 MGHDK and CDR2 SYGVNS. The DNA of the CDR3 is TGTGCCAGCAGTCCGAAACGGGGCAAGGGCACCGGGGAGCTGTTTTTT. As protein: CASSPKRGKGTGELFF.